This is a list of T cell receptor beta chains from one sample in a study of regulatory T cells in long-lasting Graves disease. TCRdb reprocessed the multiplex PCR reads with MiXCR, giving one entry per CDR3 protein. The data hold about 450,000 distinct CDR3 sequences, with 23% observed a single time. The specimen comprised peripheral blood mononuclear cells (PBMCs), sampled when the disease was refractory, from a patient treated with antithyroid drugs. These receptors came from a female donor with Graves disease. The CDR3 runs from the conserved cysteine through the conserved F or W.

v_call	j_call	cdr3_aa
TRBV7-9	TRBJ1-1	CASSLALLKENTEAFF
TRBV5-1	TRBJ1-2	CASSPGRGAYGYTF
TRBV30	TRBJ1-4	CAGTRVPNEKLFF
TRBV7-9	TRBJ1-1	CASSVIAGAYTEAFF
TRBV6-2/TRBV6-3	TRBJ1-4	CASSYSSGQGNEKLFF
TRBV28	TRBJ1-5	CASSSGDQPQHF
TRBV7-6	TRBJ1-4	CASSSDRNEKLFF
TRBV20-1	TRBJ1-2	CSAPLMSRYYGYTF
TRBV20-1	TRBJ2-3	CSARAPRPTDTQYF
TRBV2	TRBJ2-1	CASNLAGYNEQFF
TRBV3-1	TRBJ2-7	CASSQAPGGNYEQYF
TRBV28	TRBJ2-7	CASSLAGAIYEQYF
TRBV20-1	TRBJ1-2	CSARVSVGPKYGYTF
TRBV3-1	TRBJ2-5	CASKAGIAETQYF
TRBV2	TRBJ2-1	CASISGTIVRMNEQFF
TRBV6-1	TRBJ1-4	CASSPPGGVHEKLFF
TRBV29-1	TRBJ1-4	CSVLTGGIGEKLFF
TRBV7-9	TRBJ2-7	CASSLSNGDYEQYF
TRBV7-3	TRBJ2-5	CASSRISGIQETQYF
TRBV19	TRBJ2-5	CASGQHQETQYF
TRBV7-9	TRBJ2-7	CASKLGTSGAYEQYF
TRBV28	TRBJ1-6	CASSEINNSPLHF
TRBV4-1	TRBJ2-7	CASSQLAGSSSYEQYF
TRBV30	TRBJ1-2	CAWSLAAYGYTF
TRBV9	TRBJ2-1	CASSVRVGVVSYNEQFF
TRBV20-1	TRBJ1-1	CSAGGNTEAFF
TRBV28	TRBJ1-2	CASSLSINYGYTF
TRBV29-1	TRBJ1-1	CSVAGINTEAFF
TRBV5-1	TRBJ2-7	CASSLSYTYEQYF
TRBV6-2/TRBV6-3	TRBJ2-7	CASIRSGAPYEQYF
TRBV7-9	TRBJ2-7	CASSLAASGRHEQYF
TRBV27	TRBJ1-3	CASSSGIPAGNTIYF
TRBV29-1	TRBJ1-3	CSVEDRLTGGGNTIYF
TRBV20-1	TRBJ2-7	CSAKDGTPYEQYF
TRBV7-9	TRBJ2-7	CASSLGGLYEQYF
TRBV19	TRBJ2-7	CASSVTGQGDKQYF
TRBV29-1	TRBJ1-1	CSEKAGTNTEAFF
TRBV30	TRBJ1-1	CAWSGGGAEAFF
TRBV7-2	TRBJ2-2	CASNSGNTGELFF
TRBV28	TRBJ2-2	CASRESNLVSGGRAYFAGELFF
TRBV7-2	TRBJ2-7	CASSPRVAAYEQYF
TRBV27	TRBJ2-1	CASSLGPQRYNEQFF
TRBV7-2	TRBJ1-2	CASSLGGQSQSTF
TRBV7-6	TRBJ2-7	CASSPMDGTYEQYF
TRBV29-1	TRBJ2-2	CSVQTSGRTGELFF
TRBV24-1	TRBJ1-2	CATSGVGRSYGYTF
TRBV24-1	TRBJ2-2	CATSDTAARGAKTGELFF
TRBV28	TRBJ2-7	CASSLMPDSRTYEQYF
TRBV2	TRBJ1-5	CASSDTVRNQPQHF
TRBV3-1	TRBJ1-2	CASSQDWQGTSGYTF
TRBV9	TRBJ1-5	CASSVEGSNQPQHF
TRBV7-9	TRBJ1-1	CASRLTGDNTEAFF
TRBV27	TRBJ1-6	CASSPGRSNSPLHF
TRBV5-1	TRBJ2-6	CASSLTGTGGANVLTF
TRBV29-1	TRBJ1-4	CSVAPGGWNEKLFF
TRBV20-1	TRBJ2-7	CSAGGLVSSYGQYF
TRBV5-6	TRBJ2-5	CASSFRTSGLQETQYF
TRBV30	TRBJ1-2	CAWSGGRSNTF
TRBV29-1	TRBJ2-7	CSVSLGAGAYEQYF
TRBV20-1	TRBJ1-1	CSARDSRGGLTGWVAFF